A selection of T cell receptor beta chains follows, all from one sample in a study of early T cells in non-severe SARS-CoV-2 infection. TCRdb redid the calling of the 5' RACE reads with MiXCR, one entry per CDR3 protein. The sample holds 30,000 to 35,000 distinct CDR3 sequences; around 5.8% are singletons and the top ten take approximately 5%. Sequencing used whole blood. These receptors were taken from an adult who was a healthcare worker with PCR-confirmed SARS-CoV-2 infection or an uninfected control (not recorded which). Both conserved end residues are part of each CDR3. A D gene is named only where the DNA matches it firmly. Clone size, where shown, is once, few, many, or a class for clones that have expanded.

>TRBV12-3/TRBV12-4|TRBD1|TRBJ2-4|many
TGTGCCAGCAGTTCGCGGACAGGCTGGGGAGCCAAAAACATTCAGTACTTC
CASSSRTGWGAKNIQYF
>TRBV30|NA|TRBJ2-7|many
TGTGCCTGGAAGAGGGCAGGGACCTCCTACGAGCAGTACTTC
CAWKRAGTSYEQYF
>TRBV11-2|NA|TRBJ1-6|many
TGTGCCAGCAGCCCCAGAGGGACGGTTTCACCCCTCCACTTT
CASSPRGTVSPLHF
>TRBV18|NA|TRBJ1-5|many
TGTGCCAGCTCACCAACGCATTCAAGCAATCAGCCCCAGCATTTT
CASSPTHSSNQPQHF
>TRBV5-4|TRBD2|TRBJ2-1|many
TGTGCCAGCAGCTATCCAACCCAAGCCGGGACTAGCAATGAGCAGTTCTTC
CASSYPTQAGTSNEQFF
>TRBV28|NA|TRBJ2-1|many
TGTGCCAGCAGCCGTGGATCCAGCGGAACCAATGAGCAGTTCTTC
CASSRGSSGTNEQFF
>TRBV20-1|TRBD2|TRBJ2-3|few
TGCAGTGCTAGTGGCGAGGGAGCGGGAGGTTACACAGATACGCAGTATTTT
CSASGEGAGGYTDTQYF
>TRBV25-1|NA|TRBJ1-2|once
TGTGCCAGCAGTGTTCGGGCAGGAGGCTATGGCTACACCTTC
CASSVRAGGYGYTF
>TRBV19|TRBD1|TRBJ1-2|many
TGTGCCAGTAGTAGACAGGGACCGAACTATGGCTACACCTTC
CASSRQGPNYGYTF
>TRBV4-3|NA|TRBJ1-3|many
TGCGCCAGCAGCCAAGCTCTGGGGGGGTTTGGAAACACCATATATTTT
CASSQALGGFGNTIYF
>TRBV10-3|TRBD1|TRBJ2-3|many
TGTGCCATCAGTAAAGGGGGCGATACGCAGTATTTT
CAISKGGDTQYF
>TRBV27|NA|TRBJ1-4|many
TGTGCCGCCGGGAGCAAGTCGGCGGGGAATGGTGAAAAACTGTTTTTT
CAAGSKSAGNGEKLFF
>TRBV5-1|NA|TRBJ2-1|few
TGCGCCAGCAGCTTGGCCGCGGGGAGCTCCTACAATGAGCAGTTCTTC
CASSLAAGSSYNEQFF
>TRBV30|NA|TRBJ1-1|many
TGTGCCTGGAGTTGGACAGTCGGGAACACTGAAGCTTTCTTT
CAWSWTVGNTEAFF
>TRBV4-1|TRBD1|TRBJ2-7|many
TGCGCCAGCAGCCAGACCCCCACAGGGGCCTACGAGCAGTACTTC
CASSQTPTGAYEQYF
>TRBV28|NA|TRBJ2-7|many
TGTGCCAGCAGCCTCAACCTCTACGAGCAGTACTTC
CASSLNLYEQYF
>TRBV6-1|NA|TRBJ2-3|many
TGTGCCAGCCGGGTCCCGGTGAGGACAGATACGCAGTATTTT
CASRVPVRTDTQYF
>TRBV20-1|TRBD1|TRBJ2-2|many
TGCAGTGCTAGAGGTGCACCGACAGGGAGTGGCACCGGGGAGCTGTTTTTT
CSARGAPTGSGTGELFF
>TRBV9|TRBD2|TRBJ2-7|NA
TGTGCCAGCAGCGTAGGGGGGACTAGCGGGAGTTACGAGCAGTACTTC
CASSVGGTSGSYEQYF
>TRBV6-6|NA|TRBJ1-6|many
TGTGCCAGCAGTTGGACTCATTCACCCCTCCACTTT
CASSWTHSPLHF
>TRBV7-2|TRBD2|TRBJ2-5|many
TGTGCCAGCAGCTTACGGGGGGAAGAGACCCAGTACTTC
CASSLRGEETQYF
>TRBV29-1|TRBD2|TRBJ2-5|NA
TGCAGCGTTGAAGTGGGTAGCGGGCAGGAGACCCAGTACTTC
CSVEVGSGQETQYF
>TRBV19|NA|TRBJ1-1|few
TGTGCCAGTAGTTCCCGGGATCAGAACACTGAAGCTTTCTTT
CASSSRDQNTEAFF
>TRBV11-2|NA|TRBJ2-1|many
TGTGCCAGCAGCGGGGGAGTTACCGCCTACAATGAGCAGTTCTTC
CASSGGVTAYNEQFF
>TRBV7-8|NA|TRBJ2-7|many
TGTGCCAGCAGCTTATCTGCGGGTAGGACACTACCCAACGAGCAGTACTTC
CASSLSAGRTLPNEQYF
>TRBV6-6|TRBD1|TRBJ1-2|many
TGTGCCAGCAGTCGGGACAGGGCAGGATTCAGTTATGGCTACACCTTC
CASSRDRAGFSYGYTF
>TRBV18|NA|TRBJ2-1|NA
TGTGCCAGCTCACCCACCAGCGGATCCTACAATGAGCAGTTCTTC
CASSPTSGSYNEQFF
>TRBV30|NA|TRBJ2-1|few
TGTGCCTGGAGAGCGGATGTCTCCTACAATGAGCAGTTCTTC
CAWRADVSYNEQFF
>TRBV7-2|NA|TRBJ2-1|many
TGTGCCAGCAGCTTAGCTAACCCCGCCTACAATGAGCAGTTCTTC
CASSLANPAYNEQFF
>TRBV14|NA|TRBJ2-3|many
TGTGCCAGCAGCCAAGGGACTACCAGATTCACAGATACGCAGTATTTT
CASSQGTTRFTDTQYF
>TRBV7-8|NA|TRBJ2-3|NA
TGTGCCAGCAGCTTAGCTGCCGGGGCAGATACGCAGTATTTT
CASSLAAGADTQYF
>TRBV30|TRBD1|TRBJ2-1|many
TGTGCCTGGAGTCCCTCCCCCAGGGGGCGGTGGAATGAGCAGTTCTTC
CAWSPSPRGRWNEQFF
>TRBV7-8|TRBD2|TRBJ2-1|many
TGTGCCAGCAGCACCGGGACTACCATCAATGAGCAGTTCTTC
CASSTGTTINEQFF
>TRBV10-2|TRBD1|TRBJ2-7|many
TGCGCCAGCAGTGAGTCAACTTTCTTGGGACAGGCCCCCTACGAGCAGTACTTC
CASSESTFLGQAPYEQYF
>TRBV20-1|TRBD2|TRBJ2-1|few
TGCAGTGCTAGATCGGGAGGTGCCCCCTATGAGCAGTTCTTC
CSARSGGAPYEQFF
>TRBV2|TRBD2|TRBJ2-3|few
TGTGCCAGCAAGGAAGTGAGGACTAGCGCCACAGATACGCAGTATTTT
CASKEVRTSATDTQYF
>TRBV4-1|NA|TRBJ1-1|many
TGCGCCAGCAGCCACCGCGGTACTGAAGCTTTCTTT
CASSHRGTEAFF
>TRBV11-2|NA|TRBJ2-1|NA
TGTGCCAGCAGCTCACTACAGGGTAGCTCCTACAATGAGCAGTTCTTC
CASSSLQGSSYNEQFF
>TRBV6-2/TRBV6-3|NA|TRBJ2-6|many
TGTGCCAGCAGGCCCAGGGGTTCTGGGGCCAACGTCCTGACTTTC
CASRPRGSGANVLTF
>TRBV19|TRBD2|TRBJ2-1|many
TGTGCCAGTAGAGTATTGGGAGCGGGATCCTACAATGAGCAGTTCTTC
CASRVLGAGSYNEQFF
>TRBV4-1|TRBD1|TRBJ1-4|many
TGCGCCAGCAGCCAAAACCCCGGGACAGAACTTTTT
CASSQNPGTELF
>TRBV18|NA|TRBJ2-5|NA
TGTGCCAGCTCACCCGAAATGGACAGCCCGACCCAGTACTTC
CASSPEMDSPTQYF
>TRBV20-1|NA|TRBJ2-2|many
TGCAGTGCTAGATTTCGGCCGTCTGACACCGGGGAGCTGTTTTTT
CSARFRPSDTGELFF
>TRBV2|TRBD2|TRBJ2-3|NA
TGTGCCAGCATCTCTAGCGGTACAGATACGCAGTATTTT
CASISSGTDTQYF
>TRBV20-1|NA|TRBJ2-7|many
TGCAGTGCTAGAGATCCCGGTGGCGGGACAGCGGCTGAGCAGTACTTC
CSARDPGGGTAAEQYF
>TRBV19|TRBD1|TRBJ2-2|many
TGTGCCAGTAGTGTCCGGACAGGGAACACCGGGGAGCTGTTTTTT
CASSVRTGNTGELFF
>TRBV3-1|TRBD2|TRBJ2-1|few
TGTGCCAGCAGCCAAGGGCTAGCGGGTAACAATGAGCAGTTCTTC
CASSQGLAGNNEQFF
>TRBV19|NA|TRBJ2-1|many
TGTGCCAGTTCAAGGTTTGAGGGAGAGGGGTACAATGAGCAGTTCTTC
CASSRFEGEGYNEQFF
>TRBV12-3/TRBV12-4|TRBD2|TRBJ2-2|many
TGTGCCAGCAGTTTTTCCGCTAGCGGGAGGGAGTATGGCGGGGAGCTGTTTTTT
CASSFSASGREYGGELFF
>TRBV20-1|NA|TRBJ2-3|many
TGCAGTGCAAGGGTGGGGGGAGATACGCAGTATTTT
CSARVGGDTQYF
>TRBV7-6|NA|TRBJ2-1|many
TGTGCCAGCAGCTTTGGTGAGGCCTATGAGCAGTTCTTC
CASSFGEAYEQFF